This T cell receptor (beta chain) stems from a study of T cells in Graves' hyperthyroidism and ophthalmopathy. Study-wide points: Using 13 V-J features, a model discriminated ophthalmopathy from stable hyperthyroidism. The majority of expanded thyroid clonotypes above 0.001 also appeared in blood.

From RNA transcripts, TCR beta CDR3 regions were amplified. The HTBI primer set served for first-round RT-PCR of the TCR CDR3. TCRdb analysed the multiplex PCR reads with MiXCR anew, one entry per CDR3 protein. The data show 450,000 to 650,000 distinct CDR3 sequences, with 11% to 15% seen just once and roughly 7.1% held by the top ten. The germline V gene encodes CDR1 SGHRS and CDR2 YFSETQ. V dropped 4 bases and J dropped 9; count of bases not matched to a gene: 6. The CDR3 is 13 residues long. This clonotype was recorded many times. Its antigen is not known. Lactation, pregnancy, other autoimmune disease or uncontrolled infection excluded patients. Diagnosis relied on clinical symptoms, serum thyroxine and TRAb, thyroid ultrasound and orbital computed tomography.

The sample consisted of blood. The source of this sequence is a woman under 30 with Graves' ophthalmopathy. V gene TRBV5-1 combines with J gene TRBJ2-1; 8 bases agree with TRBD2. Here the CDR3 reads CASSLTSEGEQFF. In nucleotides, the CDR3 is TGCGCCAGCAGCCTGACTAGCGAAGGTGAGCAGTTCTTC.